This record concerns one T cell receptor (beta chain) sequence. This entry comes from a study of control samples from healthy donors and cancer patients. Libraries were prepared by immunoSEQ multiplex PCR; TCRdb keeps only in-frame clonotypes and omits some of them. The sample has about 160,000 clones, 70% to 90% seen once. Looked up from germline, CDR1 is SGHAT and CDR2 is FQNNGV. The CDR3 is 13 residues long. V lost 6 bases, J lost 2 bases, and 10 bases lay in between. The chain combines TRBV11-2 with TRBJ1-1; D remains ambiguous. The receptor's source is a man younger than 45 in good health. The sequenced material came from blood. The CDR3 DNA sequence: TGTGCCAGCAGTTTTTCGACAAACACTGAAGCTTTCTTT. Translation gives CASSFSTNTEAFF.